Reported below is one T cell receptor (beta chain). No antigen is known for it. Per-base qualities were not stored, and no clone one base away is much larger. These data come from a study of CD8+CD57+ T cells in acquired aplastic anemia (dated by TCRdb to the late 2010s). For context, the study as a whole: DNA extracted from sorted CD4+ and CD8+ cells had a mean of around 3 ug, with a range of roughly 0.18 to 27.4 ug. CD8+CD57+ expansion was defined as frequency above the mean frequency observed in healthy subjects. The paper as a whole reports these results and caveats: Fewer than 35 CD8+ CDR3 sequences were found to be shared between patients and controls, but these sequences appeared to be highly expressed in patients and within the immunodominant clones of the patients. No significant difference in CD8+ Simpson's diversity was found between patients and healthy controls (P=0.060).

Expansion of CD8+CD57+ cells had been shown by flow cytometry in the patients chosen for sequencing. Every patient had severe acquired aplastic anemia, diagnosed using the International Study of Aplastic Anemia and Agranulocytosis and Camitta criteria. Patients had received no therapy at the time of blood sampling. TCR repertoires of sorted CD4+ and CD8+ blood T cells from severe aplastic anemia patients and healthy subjects were deep-sequenced in the study. In the USA, patient enrollment took place under clinicaltrials.gov protocols 00001620, 01623167, 00001397, 00071045, 00081523 and 00961064. Ficoll-Paque density gradient centrifugation was used to isolate peripheral blood mononuclear cells. Before DNA was extracted, CD4+ and CD8+ T cells were sorted using either FACS or magnetic beads. Genomic DNA served as template for TCR beta VDJ combination and CDR3 sequence profiling. An Illumina HiSeq 2000 was the platform used for TCR repertoire sequencing. On the authors' methods: Repertoire assessment relied on Simpson's diversity index, CDR3 size and DJ length profiles, and TRBV/TRBJ rearrangement plots. The immunodominant clone was defined as the most abundant DNA sequence in deep sequencing data. CDR3 amino acid sequences were screened for sharing across subjects and compared with published repertoires and the VDJdb database. TCRdb's own reprocessing of the public reads used fastp at Q25 and MiXCR and kept productive beta chains. Each CDR3 protein gets just one entry, which takes the most common genes and DNA from the rows behind it. It is TCRdb's table, rather than the study itself, that gives the V and J calls and clone size. Counted in this sample were around 250,000 distinct CDR3 sequences; less than 85% of them appeared once. Approximately 40% of the sample lies in the top ten.

Measured from the cysteine to the phenylalanine, the CDR3 is 18 residues long. The retained sequence is limited to the CDR3, 54 bases, with the frame set at the first base. Trimming costs V 3 bases and J 5 bases, and their ends lie 25 bases apart. The germline V gene (reference sequence) specifies PRHDT as CDR1 and FYEKMQ as CDR2. The V and J genes are TRBV13 and TRBJ1-2, and possibly TRBD1, on 6 matching bases. Sequences were obtained from sorted CD4+, CD8+, or CD8+CD57+ T cells (not recorded which) from PBMCs. This receptor was obtained from a human donor with aplastic anemia. The DNA sequence is TGTGCCAGCAGCTTGGGGCGCCGCCAATCACAGGGTAGTTATGGCTACACCTTC. It is translated as CASSLGRRQSQGSYGYTF.